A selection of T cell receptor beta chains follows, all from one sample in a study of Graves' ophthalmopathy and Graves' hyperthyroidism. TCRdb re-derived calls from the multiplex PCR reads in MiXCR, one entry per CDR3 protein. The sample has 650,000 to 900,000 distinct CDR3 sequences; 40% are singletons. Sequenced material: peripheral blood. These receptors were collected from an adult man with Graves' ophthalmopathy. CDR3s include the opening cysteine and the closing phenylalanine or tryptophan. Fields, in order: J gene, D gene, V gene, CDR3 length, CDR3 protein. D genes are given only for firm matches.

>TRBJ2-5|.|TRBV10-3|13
CAISPSLGETQYF
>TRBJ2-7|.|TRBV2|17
CASSQHPQGALTYEQYF
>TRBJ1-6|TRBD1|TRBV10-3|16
CAIRAGTGTGFSPLHF
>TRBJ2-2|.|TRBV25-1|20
CAISEPGGTFGVWNTGELFF
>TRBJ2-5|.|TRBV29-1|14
CSAGLTITQETQYF
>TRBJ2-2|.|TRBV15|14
CATSHRAAPEELFF
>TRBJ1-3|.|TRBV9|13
CAGGPRSGNTIYF
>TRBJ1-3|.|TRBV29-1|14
CSVVTGVSGNTIYF
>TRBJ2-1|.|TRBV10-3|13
CAISDATDNEQFF
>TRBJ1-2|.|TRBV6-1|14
CASSELTGTYGYTF
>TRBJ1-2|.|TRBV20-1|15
CSAGGGRSRNYGYTF
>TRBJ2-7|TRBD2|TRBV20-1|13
CSASPGLLSEQYF
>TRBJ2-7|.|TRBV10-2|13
CASSDRRDYEQYF
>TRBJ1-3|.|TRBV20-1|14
CSATKTVSGNTIYF
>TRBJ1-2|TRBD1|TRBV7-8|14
CASSEDRALRGYTF
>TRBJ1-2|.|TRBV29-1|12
CSVQSGGYGYTF
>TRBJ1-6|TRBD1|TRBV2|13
CASSSDRAAPLHF
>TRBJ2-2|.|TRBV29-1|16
CSVEDRWTANTGELFF
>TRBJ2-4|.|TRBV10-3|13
CAISESGLNIQYF
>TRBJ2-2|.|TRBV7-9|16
CASSHRDTTNTGELFF
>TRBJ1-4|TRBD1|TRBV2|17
CASSETGSSTTNEKLFF
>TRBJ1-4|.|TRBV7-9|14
CASSLGSSGEKLFF
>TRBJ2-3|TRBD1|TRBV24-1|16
CATSDLLTGGTDTQYF
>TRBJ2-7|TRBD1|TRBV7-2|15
CASSEGQGETYEQYF
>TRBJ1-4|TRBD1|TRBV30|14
CAWSQGQGNEKLFF
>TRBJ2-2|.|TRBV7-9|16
CASSLPGVGGTGELFF